The 8 T cell receptor beta chains in this list originate from one sample, sequenced in a study of T cells in Graves' hyperthyroidism and ophthalmopathy. The investigators amplified TCR beta CDR3 regions from RNA transcripts. An initial round of RT-PCR targeting the TCR CDR3 relied on the HTBI primer set. TCRdb used MiXCR to reprocess the multiplex PCR reads, holding one entry per CDR3 protein. The data show a few hundred thousand distinct CDR3 sequences, around 16% seen once. Sequencing was carried out using blood. The origin of the receptors is a woman in her thirties with Graves' hyperthyroidism.

The sample holds many counts of this clonotype. The V gene is TRBV6-2 or TRBV6-3, the J gene TRBJ1-2; no clear D. The V and J ends lost 8 bases and 1 base respectively, with 11 bases between them. The CDR3 extends over 13 amino acids. The V gene's germline CDR1 is MNHEY and CDR2 SVGEGT. The CDR3 region has the DNA TGTGCCAGCCCAAAGGAGGATAACTATGGCTACACCTTC. Its protein is CASPKEDNYGYTF.

With respect to this clonotype: The junction and the germline gene differ at one end; a read error may be behind it. The chain links TRBV18 to TRBJ1-1, with 9 bases aligning to TRBD1. Germline loops: CDR1 KGHSH, CDR2 LQKENI. The CDR3 consists of 15 residues. As DNA, the CDR3 is TGTGCTAGCTCATCCGGGACAGGGAGGCTAGATGAAGCTTTCTTT. Translated: CASSSGTGRLDEAFF.

Comments on this clonotype: With a much larger clone just one base away, this may be a read error. The rearrangement links TRBV6-5 to TRBJ2-1, with D perhaps matching TRBD2 (6 bases). The J call is doubtful: the DNA matches TRBJ2-7 better. The CDR3 is 16 amino acids. Germline V gene sequence: CDR1 MNHEY, CDR2 SVGAGI. CDR3 sequence (DNA): TGTGCCAGCAGTTACGGGCGGGGCCAAACCTACAATGAGCAGTACTTC. Residues: CASSYGRGQTYNEQYF.

V usage is TRBV19 and J usage is TRBJ1-1; D is uncertain. The CDR3 contains 13 residues. V was cut by 6 bases and J by 6 bases, with 14 bases left in between. Germline CDR1 is LNHDA and CDR2 is SQIVND (reference sequence). Written as DNA, the CDR3 is TGTGCCAGTAGCCTACCTAGGGCGGCTGAAGCTTTCTTT. Its protein is CASSLPRAAEAFF.

This clonotype was observed a handful of times. The V call is TRBV19, the J call TRBJ2-1; 12 nucleotides match TRBD2. J lost 0 bases, V lost 4 bases, and 25 bases had no gene match. The germline V gene has CDR1 LNHDA and CDR2 SQIVND (reference sequence). The CDR3 covers 24 residues. CDR3 sequence: CASSRGGLQGPRLAGERSYNEQFF. Here the CDR3 DNA reads TGTGCCAGTAGTAGGGGGGGATTACAGGGACCTCGACTAGCGGGAGAGCGCTCCTACAATGAGCAGTTCTTC.

The table lists this clonotype with a few counts. The chain is built from TRBV24-1 and TRBJ2-2, with unresolved D. The V end lost 4 bases, the J end lost 3 bases, and 14 bases lay between the germline ends. The CDR3 runs 16 residues. In germline, CDR1 is KGHDR, CDR2 SFDVKD. CDR3 DNA sequence: TGTGCCACCAGTGAAACGGACCCCACCTACACCGGGGAGCTGTTTTTT. Amino acids: CATSETDPTYTGELFF.

In its sample, this clonotype was seen many times. This chain links TRBV11-2 with TRBJ2-1; D is unresolved. The V end lost 3 bases, the J end lost 7 bases, and 10 bases lay between the germline ends. The CDR3 is made up of 13 amino acids. CDR1 SGHAT and CDR2 FQNNGV come from the germline V gene. The CDR3 region is CASSFNYLNEQFF. CDR3 sequence (DNA): TGTGCCAGCAGCTTTAACTACTTGAATGAGCAGTTCTTC.

This clonotype appeared many times. J is TRBJ1-1 and V is TRBV28; D unresolved. Germline V lookup: CDR1 MDHEN, CDR2 SYDVKM. The V and J ends lost 3 bases and 5 bases respectively, with 13 bases between them. The CDR3 has 14 amino acids. CDR3: CASSLFGVVTEAFF. The DNA for the CDR3 is TGTGCCAGCAGTTTGTTCGGGGTGGTAACTGAAGCTTTCTTT.